Below are 9 T cell receptor beta chains sequenced from a single sample in a study of monozygotic twins with inflammatory bowel disease. TCRdb reprocessed the 5' RACE reads and reports one entry per CDR3 protein, with no DNA. This table lists more than 110,000 distinct CDR3 sequences. The source material was blood. These receptor sequences come from a human donor with ulcerative colitis or Crohn's disease, or a healthy co-twin of an affected twin (not recorded which).

The chain is built from TRBV28 and TRBJ1-1; lacking DNA, the TRBD1 call made by TCRdb goes unchecked. The CDR3 is 17 amino acids. In germline, CDR1 is MDHEN, CDR2 SYDVKM. CDR3 in amino acids: CASRSFRGLIGHTEAFF.

V gene TRBV5-1 combines with J gene TRBJ2-5; TCRdb returns TRBD1, unconfirmable since there is no DNA. The CDR3 is 16 residues long. Germline V gives CDR1 SGHRS, CDR2 YFSETQ. The CDR3: CASSLLSGQSQETQYF.

The chain is built from TRBV29-1 and TRBJ1-2. Germline V gene lookup returns CDR1 SQVTM and CDR2 ANQGSEA. The CDR3 loop spans 14 amino acids. The chain's CDR3 is CSATRSGSNYGYTF.

The V call is TRBV11-3, the J call TRBJ2-1. This CDR3 region has 12 residues. The germline gives CDR1 SGHNT, CDR2 YENEEA. Here the CDR3 reads CASSPEGSEQFF. The full variable domain, in which reference TRBV11-3 and TRBJ2-1 provide the parts outside the CDR3, is EAGVVQSPRYKIIEKKQPVAFWCNPISGHNTLYWYLQNLGQGPELLIRYENEEAVDDSQLPKDRFSAERLKGVDSTLKIQPAELGDSAVYLCASSPEGSEQFFGPGTRLTVL.

The chain combines TRBV29-1 with TRBJ2-1; with no DNA, the TCRdb D assignment of TRBD2 cannot be verified. Germline CDR1 SQVTM, CDR2 ANQGSEA. The CDR3 covers 17 residues. The CDR3 loop is CSVEGLAEGVSYNEQFF.

This chain uses TRBV5-1 with TRBJ1-6. The V gene's germline CDR1 is SGHRS and CDR2 YFSETQ. The length of the CDR3 is 15 residues. The CDR3: CASRKDSGMDSPLHF.

The V call is TRBV10-3, the J call TRBJ2-2; the D gene TCRdb calls, TRBD1, cannot be checked with no DNA. CDR3 length: 20 amino acids. From germline, CDR1 is ENHRY and CDR2 SYGVKD. The CDR3 sequence: CAISESPGQGSLANTGELFF.

This chain links TRBV5-1 with TRBJ1-6. The CDR3 has 13 amino acids. CDR1 is SGHRS and CDR2 is YFSETQ in the germline V gene. The CDR3: CASSLATNSPLHF.

The chain is built from TRBV20-1 and TRBJ2-3; TCRdb outputs TRBD2, but without DNA this stays unchecked. This CDR3 spans 16 amino acids. Germline lookup yields CDR1 DFQATT and CDR2 SNEGSKA (reference sequence). The CDR3 loop is CSARRGAGGFTDTQYF.